One T cell receptor beta chain is described in this entry. This clonotype was picked up many times. Its antigen is still unknown. Per-nucleotide qualities are absent, and no much larger clonotype sits a single base away. The library relied on 5' RACE. The listed sequencing device is NextSeq 500. In the TCR library protocol, a unique molecular identifier was attached to each TCR cDNA molecule so that PCR and sequencing errors could be corrected. The authors' pipeline ran thus. TCR identification, UMI-based error correction and CDR3 extraction were all carried out with Decombinator tools. Expanded TCRs were defined as those above a frequency of 2 per 1,000, corresponding to the top 1% of the tumor frequency distribution. Renyi diversity was computed with the R vegan package after each repertoire had been subsampled 100 times to 5,000 TCRs. To build CDR3 similarity networks, amino acid triplet string-kernel similarity was used, and CDR3s were connected when their pairwise similarity was above 0.82. Through fastp at Q25 and MiXCR, TCRdb rebuilt clones from the public reads, retaining in-frame beta chains. Records with the same CDR3 protein are collapsed into one entry carrying the most frequent genes and DNA. The V and J calls follow TCRdb's processing rather than the paper's. The sample table lists 10,000 to 15,000 distinct CDR3 sequences, about 3.8% of them with a count of one. Of the sample, under 45% falls within the top ten clones.

This sample was taken from a study of spatial heterogeneity in lung cancer (dated by TCRdb to the late 2010s). Broadly, across the study: Beta-chain transcripts were consistently detected in greater numbers than alpha-chain transcripts, which likely reflected higher beta-chain transcript abundance. In the raw uncorrected reads, each unique combination of TCR and UMI appeared more than ten times on average. The study quantitatively compared TCR alpha and beta repertoires across multiple tumor regions, matched nontumor lung and blood in non-small cell lung cancer. TCR repertoire features were related to nonsynonymous mutation counts determined by whole-exome sequencing of tumor tissue. At surgery, both alpha and beta chains were TCR-sequenced in about 200 tumor regions, approximately 64 matched nontumor lung samples and around 50 PBMC samples.

On the study overall, not on this receptor specifically: Confirming at a functional level the hypothesis that regional TCRs recognize regional mutations was considered to require additional single-cell paired TCR alpha and beta sequencing. Ubiquitous expanded tumor TCRs were found in blood more often at tumor resection than at routine follow-up.

The time point label of this sample denotes: sample taken at primary tumor resection. Donors were under 95 patients with early-stage, untreated non-small cell lung cancer from the lung TRACERx cohort. Whole RNA extracted from tumor and nontumor lung tissue, or from cryopreserved PBMC samples, was used for TCR sequencing without cell sorting. Only patients with enough RNA available from two or more tumor regions were chosen for TCR sequencing. This specimen was PBMCs, taken at surgery. The clonotype was recovered from a male donor with early-stage non-small cell lung cancer.

The DNA reads TGCAGTGCTAGCGGGCCGGGCACCGGGGAGCTGTTTTTT. The encoded protein is CSASGPGTGELFF. The rearrangement combines TRBV20-1 with TRBJ2-2; the D gene cannot be resolved reliably. As encoded in the germline V gene (reference sequence), CDR1 is DFQATT while CDR2 is SNEGSKA. V was cut back by 3 bases and J by 4 bases, leaving a gap of 9 bases between them. From the cysteine through the phenylalanine, the CDR3 covers 13 amino acids. Of the read, only the CDR3 DNA is kept; its 39 bases are in frame from base 1.